Reported below is one TCR beta chain. The sample is drawn from a study of blood T cell repertoires in COVID-19. Study in general: Whether acute or convalescent, the COVID-19 samples came from the United States, Italy and Spain. Sample material is recorded as cDNA or gDNA derived from T cells, B-cell-depleted T cells, or PBMCs.

Here immunoSEQ multiplex PCR was the method, and the copy in TCRdb shows in-frame clones only, minus some. The sample records around 500,000 clones, about 88% being singletons. The cohort comprised adults aged about 18 to 100 years residing in 20 to 30 US areas. Allocation to cohorts depended on clinical history reported by the participants. Specimen: PBMCs or T cells enriched from blood (not recorded which). This sequence originates from a woman in her fifties or sixties who had recovered from COVID-19.

CDR3 sequence reads: CASSSRLGGSYEQYF. Written as DNA, the CDR3 is TGTGCCAGCAGTTCCAGACTGGGAGGGTCCTACGAGCAGTACTTC. The chain is built from TRBV27 and TRBJ2-7; TRBD2 matches at 7 bases. In germline, CDR1 is MNHEY, CDR2 SMNVEV (reference sequence). Germline trimming cut 4 bases from V and 1 base from J; bases unmatched to any gene: 7. CDR3 size: 15 residues.